Listed below are T cell receptor beta chains from one sample, sequenced in a study of blood T cell repertoires in COVID-19. Libraries were prepared by immunoSEQ multiplex PCR; TCRdb keeps only in-frame clonotypes and omits some of them. The table has tens of thousands of clones, over 80% seen once. Material: peripheral blood. The source of these receptors is a middle-aged man with acute or convalescent COVID-19. Both conserved end residues are part of each CDR3. Fields, in order: clone size, J gene, V gene, CDR3 length, D gene, CDR3 protein, CDR3 DNA. A D gene is named only where the DNA matches it firmly. Size is omitted from some rows. Given values are once, few, many or a class for expanded clones.

abundance: .; j_gene: TRBJ1-2; v_gene: TRBV6-5; len: 14; d_gene: TRBD1; CDR3aa: CATLQGRNRNGYTF; CDR3nt: TGTGCCACCCTACAGGGGAGAAACAGAAATGGCTACACCTTC
abundance: .; j_gene: TRBJ2-3; v_gene: TRBV24-1; len: 16; d_gene: TRBD1; CDR3aa: CATSDTGGGEGDTQYF; CDR3nt: TGTGCCACCAGTGATACAGGGGGCGGGGAGGGAGATACGCAGTATTTT
abundance: .; j_gene: TRBJ1-3; v_gene: TRBV27; len: 14; d_gene: .; CDR3aa: CASRPQGEGNTIYF; CDR3nt: TGTGCCAGCAGGCCTCAGGGTGAAGGAAACACCATATATTTT
abundance: .; j_gene: TRBJ2-6; v_gene: TRBV7-2; len: 16; d_gene: .; CDR3aa: CASSLPRGSGANVLTF; CDR3nt: TGTGCCAGCAGCTTGCCCCGGGGCTCTGGGGCCAACGTCCTGACTTTC
abundance: .; j_gene: TRBJ2-3; v_gene: TRBV5-1; len: 15; d_gene: .; CDR3aa: CASRLTGSVTDTQYF; CDR3nt: TGCGCCAGCAGGTTGACCGGGAGTGTGACAGATACGCAGTATTTT
abundance: .; j_gene: TRBJ2-3; v_gene: TRBV27; len: 15; d_gene: .; CDR3aa: CASSLSPQGPDTQYF; CDR3nt: TGTGCCAGCAGTTTATCGCCCCAGGGGCCAGATACGCAGTATTTT
abundance: once; j_gene: TRBJ2-2; v_gene: TRBV29-1; len: 15; d_gene: TRBD1; CDR3aa: CSVLLQGAPTGELFF; CDR3nt: TGCAGCGTCTTGTTACAGGGGGCGCCCACCGGGGAGCTGTTTTTT
abundance: .; j_gene: TRBJ2-2; v_gene: TRBV28; len: 15; d_gene: TRBD2; CDR3aa: CASSSQGAGVGELFF; CDR3nt: TGTGCCAGCAGTTCGCAAGGAGCGGGAGTGGGGGAGCTGTTTTTT
abundance: .; j_gene: TRBJ1-2; v_gene: TRBV18; len: 15; d_gene: .; CDR3aa: CASSPGNAGGGGYTF; CDR3nt: TGTGCCAGCTCACCAGGGAACGCTGGCGGGGGTGGCTACACCTTC
abundance: .; j_gene: TRBJ1-1; v_gene: TRBV3-1/TRBV3-2; len: 16; d_gene: .; CDR3aa: CASSPRSIAPDTEAFF; CDR3nt: TGTGCCAGCAGCCCCCGATCTATTGCACCCGACACTGAAGCTTTCTTT
abundance: .; j_gene: TRBJ1-1; v_gene: TRBV7-2; len: 14; d_gene: TRBD1; CDR3aa: CASSLSTGGTEAFF; CDR3nt: TGTGCCAGCAGCTTATCGACAGGGGGCACTGAAGCTTTCTTT
abundance: few; j_gene: TRBJ2-1; v_gene: TRBV11-2; len: 12; d_gene: .; CDR3aa: CASSLDMNEQFF; CDR3nt: TGTGCCAGCAGCTTAGATATGAATGAGCAGTTCTTC
abundance: .; j_gene: TRBJ1-1; v_gene: TRBV30; len: 15; d_gene: .; CDR3aa: CAWSDLRTRRAEAFF; CDR3nt: TGTGCCTGGAGCGATCTTAGGACTCGCCGCGCTGAAGCTTTCTTT
abundance: once; j_gene: TRBJ2-5; v_gene: TRBV19; len: 13; d_gene: .; CDR3aa: CASSIQGQETQYF; CDR3nt: TGTGCCAGTAGTATTCAGGGACAAGAGACCCAGTACTTC
abundance: .; j_gene: TRBJ2-5; v_gene: TRBV18; len: 14; d_gene: .; CDR3aa: CASSPRAGPETQYF; CDR3nt: TGTGCCAGCTCACCACGGGCGGGGCCAGAGACCCAGTACTTC
abundance: .; j_gene: TRBJ2-4; v_gene: TRBV7-8; len: 15; d_gene: .; CDR3aa: CASSLGREVSNIQYF; CDR3nt: TGTGCCAGCAGCTTAGGTCGCGAGGTCTCGAACATTCAGTACTTC
abundance: .; j_gene: TRBJ1-4; v_gene: TRBV6-5; len: 13; d_gene: .; CDR3aa: CASGGVSNEKLFF; CDR3nt: TGTGCCAGCGGGGGGGTGTCTAATGAAAAACTGTTTTTT
abundance: once; j_gene: TRBJ1-5; v_gene: TRBV19; len: 16; d_gene: TRBD1; CDR3aa: CASSARDRGSNQPQHF; CDR3nt: TGTGCCAGTAGTGCCCGGGACAGGGGAAGCAATCAGCCCCAGCATTTT
abundance: few; j_gene: TRBJ2-2; v_gene: TRBV7-9; len: 15; d_gene: .; CDR3aa: CASSQPTGKTGELFF; CDR3nt: TGTGCCAGCAGCCAGCCAACAGGGAAAACCGGGGAGCTGTTTTTT
abundance: .; j_gene: TRBJ2-7; v_gene: TRBV11-2; len: 12; d_gene: .; CDR3aa: CASSLVRDEQYF; CDR3nt: TGTGCCAGCAGCTTAGTGAGGGACGAGCAGTACTTC
abundance: .; j_gene: TRBJ2-5; v_gene: TRBV19; len: 18; d_gene: TRBD2; CDR3aa: CASRPTSGTPRRQETQYF; CDR3nt: TGTGCCAGTAGGCCCACTAGCGGGACGCCCCGACGCCAAGAGACCCAGTACTTC
abundance: .; j_gene: TRBJ2-1; v_gene: TRBV2; len: 14; d_gene: TRBD2; CDR3aa: CASSVAGGSYEQFF; CDR3nt: TGTGCCAGCAGTGTAGCGGGGGGGAGTTATGAGCAGTTCTTC
abundance: .; j_gene: TRBJ2-2; v_gene: TRBV18; len: 12; d_gene: .; CDR3aa: CASSPEPRELFF; CDR3nt: TGTGCCAGCTCCCCGGAGCCGAGGGAGCTGTTTTTT
abundance: .; j_gene: TRBJ2-5; v_gene: TRBV7-2; len: 16; d_gene: .; CDR3aa: CASSLGSGLYQETQYF; CDR3nt: TGTGCCAGCAGCCTGGGCAGCGGCCTTTACCAAGAGACCCAGTACTTC
abundance: .; j_gene: TRBJ1-1; v_gene: TRBV27; len: 15; d_gene: TRBD1; CDR3aa: CASSLQGGRNTEAFF; CDR3nt: TGTGCCAGCAGTCTGCAGGGGGGTCGGAACACTGAAGCTTTCTTT
abundance: .; j_gene: TRBJ2-1; v_gene: TRBV6-5; len: 15; d_gene: TRBD2; CDR3aa: CASSYSPGRGNEQFF; CDR3nt: TGTGCCAGCAGTTACTCCCCCGGGAGGGGGAATGAGCAGTTCTTC
abundance: .; j_gene: TRBJ1-6; v_gene: TRBV9; len: 14; d_gene: TRBD1; CDR3aa: CASSGGQGYSPLHF; CDR3nt: TGTGCCAGCAGCGGTGGACAGGGATATTCACCCCTCCACTTT
abundance: .; j_gene: TRBJ2-2; v_gene: TRBV24-1; len: 15; d_gene: .; CDR3aa: CATSDFLGGREELFF; CDR3nt: TGTGCCACCAGTGATTTTCTTGGGGGCCGGGAGGAGCTGTTTTTT
abundance: .; j_gene: TRBJ1-2; v_gene: TRBV2; len: 14; d_gene: .; CDR3aa: CASSGERTAYGYTF; CDR3nt: TGTGCCAGCAGTGGAGAGAGGACAGCTTATGGCTACACCTTC
abundance: .; j_gene: TRBJ1-3; v_gene: TRBV27; len: 13; d_gene: .; CDR3aa: CASSLLRGNTIYF; CDR3nt: TGTGCCAGCAGCCTACTTCGAGGAAACACCATATATTTT
abundance: .; j_gene: TRBJ1-5; v_gene: TRBV9; len: 15; d_gene: TRBD1; CDR3aa: CASSVRDSANQPQHF; CDR3nt: TGTGCCAGCAGCGTCCGGGACAGCGCGAATCAGCCCCAGCATTTT
abundance: .; j_gene: TRBJ1-1; v_gene: TRBV3-1/TRBV3-2; len: 13; d_gene: .; CDR3aa: CASSLRRVTEAFF; CDR3nt: TGTGCCAGCAGCCTTAGGAGGGTAACTGAAGCTTTCTTT
abundance: few; j_gene: TRBJ2-1; v_gene: TRBV11-2; len: 16; d_gene: TRBD2; CDR3aa: CASSLHGTSADNEQFF; CDR3nt: TGTGCCAGCAGCCTGCACGGGACTAGCGCCGACAATGAGCAGTTCTTC
abundance: .; j_gene: TRBJ1-2; v_gene: TRBV6-1; len: 16; d_gene: TRBD1; CDR3aa: CASSGPPGQGSYGYTF; CDR3nt: TGTGCCAGCAGTGGTCCCCCGGGACAGGGAAGCTATGGCTACACCTTC
abundance: .; j_gene: TRBJ1-5; v_gene: TRBV12-5; len: 15; d_gene: TRBD1; CDR3aa: CASGLGTGPNQPQHF; CDR3nt: TGTGCTAGTGGTTTGGGGACAGGTCCGAATCAGCCCCAGCATTTT
abundance: .; j_gene: TRBJ1-2; v_gene: TRBV28; len: 13; d_gene: TRBD1; CDR3aa: CASRRPQGGGYTF; CDR3nt: TGTGCCAGCAGACGACCGCAGGGGGGCGGCTACACCTTC
abundance: .; j_gene: TRBJ2-1; v_gene: TRBV11-2; len: 15; d_gene: TRBD1; CDR3aa: CASSSTGTGFNEQFF; CDR3nt: TGTGCCAGCAGCTCCACCGGGACAGGGTTCAATGAGCAGTTCTTC
abundance: .; j_gene: TRBJ2-3; v_gene: TRBV9; len: 14; d_gene: .; CDR3aa: CASSPRAGSDTQYF; CDR3nt: TGTGCCAGCAGCCCCCGAGCAGGGTCAGATACGCAGTATTTT
abundance: .; j_gene: TRBJ1-2; v_gene: TRBV5-1; len: 17; d_gene: .; CDR3aa: CASSLGRRGPSNYGYTF; CDR3nt: TGCGCCAGCAGCTTGGGGCGTAGGGGCCCCTCTAACTATGGCTACACCTTC
abundance: .; j_gene: TRBJ2-7; v_gene: TRBV10-1; len: 14; d_gene: .; CDR3aa: CASSENTGSDEQYF; CDR3nt: TGCGCCAGCAGTGAAAATACAGGGTCCGACGAGCAGTACTTC
abundance: once; j_gene: TRBJ2-3; v_gene: TRBV7-8; len: 17; d_gene: TRBD2; CDR3aa: CASSPVPSGGLTDTQYF; CDR3nt: TGTGCCAGCAGCCCCGTTCCGAGCGGGGGCCTCACAGATACGCAGTATTTT
abundance: .; j_gene: TRBJ2-7; v_gene: TRBV27; len: 15; d_gene: .; CDR3aa: CASSLTSLSSYEQYF; CDR3nt: TGTGCCAGCAGTTTGACTAGTCTCAGCTCCTACGAGCAGTACTTC
abundance: .; j_gene: TRBJ1-1; v_gene: TRBV27; len: 15; d_gene: .; CDR3aa: CASRSHAGVFAEAFF; CDR3nt: TGTGCCAGCCGATCGCATGCGGGTGTCTTCGCTGAAGCTTTCTTT
abundance: .; j_gene: TRBJ2-7; v_gene: TRBV10-3; len: 14; d_gene: .; CDR3aa: CAISVGVAPGEQYF; CDR3nt: TGTGCCATCAGCGTCGGAGTAGCGCCGGGAGAGCAGTACTTC
abundance: .; j_gene: TRBJ2-5; v_gene: TRBV24-1; len: 16; d_gene: TRBD2; CDR3aa: CATSDFRLAGKETQYF; CDR3nt: TGTGCCACCAGTGATTTTAGGCTAGCGGGGAAGGAGACCCAGTACTTC
abundance: .; j_gene: TRBJ2-3; v_gene: TRBV19; len: 15; d_gene: .; CDR3aa: CASREGQGVTDTQYF; CDR3nt: TGTGCCAGTAGGGAGGGCCAGGGAGTCACAGATACGCAGTATTTT
abundance: .; j_gene: TRBJ2-5; v_gene: TRBV25-1; len: 15; d_gene: TRBD1; CDR3aa: CASSGPGGGQETQYF; CDR3nt: TGTGCCAGCAGTGGTCCAGGGGGTGGCCAAGAGACCCAGTACTTC
abundance: .; j_gene: TRBJ1-1; v_gene: TRBV18; len: 13; d_gene: .; CDR3aa: CASSDTRNTEAFF; CDR3nt: TGTGCCAGCTCAGATACAAGGAACACTGAAGCTTTCTTT
abundance: .; j_gene: TRBJ2-1; v_gene: TRBV5-1; len: 17; d_gene: TRBD1; CDR3aa: CASSLGTGPSSYNEQFF; CDR3nt: TGCGCCAGCAGCTTGGGGACAGGGCCGAGCTCCTACAATGAGCAGTTCTTC
abundance: .; j_gene: TRBJ2-1; v_gene: TRBV7-8; len: 14; d_gene: .; CDR3aa: CASSLRLGYNEQFF; CDR3nt: TGTGCCAGCAGCTTACGACTAGGATACAATGAGCAGTTCTTC
abundance: .; j_gene: TRBJ1-3; v_gene: TRBV24-1; len: 17; d_gene: TRBD1; CDR3aa: CATSELTGTGAGNTIYF; CDR3nt: TGTGCCACCAGTGAGCTGACCGGGACAGGGGCTGGAAACACCATATATTTT
abundance: .; j_gene: TRBJ1-6; v_gene: TRBV7-8; len: 15; d_gene: .; CDR3aa: CASSLLDSANSPLHF; CDR3nt: TGTGCCAGCAGCTTACTCGACAGCGCCAATTCACCCCTCCACTTT
abundance: .; j_gene: TRBJ1-1; v_gene: TRBV6-5; len: 15; d_gene: TRBD1; CDR3aa: CASSYSQTGGTEAFF; CDR3nt: TGTGCCAGCAGTTACTCGCAGACAGGGGGCACTGAAGCTTTCTTT
abundance: .; j_gene: TRBJ2-2; v_gene: TRBV2; len: 15; d_gene: .; CDR3aa: CASSVGQGNTGELFF; CDR3nt: TGTGCCAGCAGTGTAGGGCAGGGGAACACCGGGGAGCTGTTTTTT
abundance: .; j_gene: TRBJ2-7; v_gene: TRBV3-1/TRBV3-2; len: 15; d_gene: .; CDR3aa: CASSQAGGKPYEQYF; CDR3nt: TGTGCCAGCAGCCAAGCTGGCGGGAAGCCTTACGAGCAGTACTTC
abundance: .; j_gene: TRBJ1-2; v_gene: TRBV6-5; len: 13; d_gene: .; CDR3aa: CASNAKGRRGYTF; CDR3nt: TGTGCCAGCAATGCGAAGGGGCGGCGAGGCTACACCTTC
abundance: .; j_gene: TRBJ1-2; v_gene: TRBV5-1; len: 15; d_gene: TRBD1; CDR3aa: CASSDPGQGGRGYTF; CDR3nt: TGCGCCAGCAGCGACCCGGGACAGGGGGGAAGAGGCTACACCTTC
abundance: many; j_gene: TRBJ2-1; v_gene: TRBV7-7; len: 15; d_gene: TRBD2; CDR3aa: CASSSLSGRGNEQFF; CDR3nt: TGTGCCAGCAGCTCCCTTAGCGGGAGAGGGAATGAGCAGTTCTTC
abundance: .; j_gene: TRBJ2-1; v_gene: TRBV14; len: 15; d_gene: TRBD2; CDR3aa: CASSQELAGGGEQFF; CDR3nt: TGTGCCAGCAGCCAAGAGCTCGCGGGGGGAGGGGAGCAGTTCTTC